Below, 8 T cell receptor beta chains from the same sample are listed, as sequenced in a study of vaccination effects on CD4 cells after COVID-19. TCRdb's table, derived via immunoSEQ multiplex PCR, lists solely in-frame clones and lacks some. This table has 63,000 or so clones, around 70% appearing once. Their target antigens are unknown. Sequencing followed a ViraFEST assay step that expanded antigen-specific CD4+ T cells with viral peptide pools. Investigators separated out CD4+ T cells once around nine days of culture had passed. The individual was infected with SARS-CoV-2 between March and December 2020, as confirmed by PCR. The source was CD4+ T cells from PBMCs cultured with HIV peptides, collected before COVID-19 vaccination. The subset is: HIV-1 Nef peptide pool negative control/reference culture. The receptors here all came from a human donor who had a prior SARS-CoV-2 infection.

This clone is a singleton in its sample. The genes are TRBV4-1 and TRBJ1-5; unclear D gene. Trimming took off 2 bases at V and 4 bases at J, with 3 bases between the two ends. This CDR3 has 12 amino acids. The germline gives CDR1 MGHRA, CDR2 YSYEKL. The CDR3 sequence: CASSQPNQPQHF. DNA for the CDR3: TGCGCCAGCAGCCAACCTAATCAGCCCCAGCATTTT.

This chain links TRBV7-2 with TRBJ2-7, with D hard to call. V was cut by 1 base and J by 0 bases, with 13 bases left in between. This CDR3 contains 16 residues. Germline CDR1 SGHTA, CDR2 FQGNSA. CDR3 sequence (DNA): TGTGCCAGCAGCTTAGACCTCAGGACGGTCTCCTACGAGCAGTACTTC. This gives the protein CASSLDLRTVSYEQYF. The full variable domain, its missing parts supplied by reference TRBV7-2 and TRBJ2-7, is GAGVSQSPSNKVTEKGKDVELRCDPISGHTALYWYRQSLGQGLEFLIYFQGNSAPDKSGLPSDRFSAERTGGSVSTLTIQRTQQEDSAVYLCASSLDLRTVSYEQYFGPGTRLTVT.

The CDR3 sequence: CASSISQGTDGYTF. CDR3 bases: TGTGCCAGTAGTATCTCCCAGGGAACGGATGGCTACACCTTC. The chain links TRBV19 to TRBJ1-2; D perhaps matches TRBD1 (5 bases). In germline, CDR1 is LNHDA, CDR2 SQIVND (reference sequence). The CDR3 contains 14 residues. Trimming shortened V by 3 bases and J by 6 bases, and 14 bases separated the two germline ends.

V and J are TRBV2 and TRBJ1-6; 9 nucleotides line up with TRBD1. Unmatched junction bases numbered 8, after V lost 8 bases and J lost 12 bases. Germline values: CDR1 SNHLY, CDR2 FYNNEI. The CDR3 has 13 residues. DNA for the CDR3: TGTGCCAGCCAAGGGACAGGGTTTGGACCCCTCCACTTT. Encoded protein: CASQGTGFGPLHF.

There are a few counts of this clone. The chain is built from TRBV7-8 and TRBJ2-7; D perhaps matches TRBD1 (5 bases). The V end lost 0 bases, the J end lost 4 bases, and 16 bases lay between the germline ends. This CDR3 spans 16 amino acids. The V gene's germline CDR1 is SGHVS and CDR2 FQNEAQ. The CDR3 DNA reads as TGTGCCAGCAGCTTAGCCCTCAGGACATTCCCTTACGAGCAGTACTTC. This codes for CASSLALRTFPYEQYF.

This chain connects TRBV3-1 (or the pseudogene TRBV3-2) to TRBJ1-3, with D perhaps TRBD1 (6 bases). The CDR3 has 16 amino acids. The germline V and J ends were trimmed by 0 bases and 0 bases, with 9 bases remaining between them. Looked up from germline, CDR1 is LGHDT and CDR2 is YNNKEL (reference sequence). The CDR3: CASSQDWDNSGNTIYF. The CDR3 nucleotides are TGTGCCAGCAGCCAAGATTGGGACAACTCTGGAAACACCATATATTTT.

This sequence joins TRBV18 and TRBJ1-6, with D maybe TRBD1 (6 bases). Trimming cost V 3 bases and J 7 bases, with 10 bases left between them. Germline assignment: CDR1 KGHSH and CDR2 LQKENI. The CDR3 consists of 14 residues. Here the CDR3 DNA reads TGTGCCAGCTCACCTTCAAGGGGGAATTCACCCCTCCACTTT. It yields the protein CASSPSRGNSPLHF. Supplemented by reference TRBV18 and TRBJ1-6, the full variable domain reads NAGVMQNPRHLVRRRGQEARLRCSPMKGHSHVYWYRQLPEEGLKFMVYLQKENIIDESGMPKERFSAEFPKEGPSILRIQQVVRGDSAAYFCASSPSRGNSPLHFGNGTRLTVT.

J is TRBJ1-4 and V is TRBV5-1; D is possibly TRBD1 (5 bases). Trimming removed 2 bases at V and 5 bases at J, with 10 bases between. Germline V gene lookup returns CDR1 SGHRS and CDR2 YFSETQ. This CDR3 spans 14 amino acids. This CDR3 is CASSLGDPNEKLFF. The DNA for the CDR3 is TGCGCCAGCAGCTTAGGGGACCCGAATGAAAAACTGTTTTTT. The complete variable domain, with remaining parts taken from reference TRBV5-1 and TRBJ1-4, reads KAGVTQTPRYLIKTRGQQVTLSCSPISGHRSVSWYQQTPGQGLQFLFEYFSETQRNKGNFPGRFSGRQFSNSRSEMNVSTLELGDSALYLCASSLGDPNEKLFFGSGTQLSVL.